This entry lists 24 T cell receptor beta chains sequenced from one sample in a study of blood T cell repertoires in COVID-19 (dated by TCRdb to about 2020). Library preparation used the immunoSEQ multiplex PCR assay. Here the immuneACCESS table is served through TCRdb, limited to in-frame sequences with V and J called. Missing clones are a known gap in these copies; in checked studies unresolved V genes cover under half, and the rest lacks a known reason. This sample holds tens of thousands of clones; approximately 90% were observed only once. The ten largest clones represent 5.4% of the sample. The specimen sequenced was peripheral blood. The receptor source for this set is a man aged 55 to 70 with acute or convalescent COVID-19.

The rearrangement joins TRBV7-2 to TRBJ1-1; no clear D. V dropped 1 base and J dropped 4 bases, with 10 bases sitting between them. CDR3 size: 14 residues. From germline, CDR1 is SGHTA and CDR2 FQGNSA. The CDR3 spells CASSLGGVSTEAFF. The CDR3 coding sequence is TGTGCCAGCAGCTTAGGCGGGGTCAGCACTGAAGCTTTCTTT.

This rearrangement joins TRBV14 to TRBJ1-3; unclear D gene. This CDR3 contains 13 residues. Germline V CDR1 and CDR2: SGHDN, FVKESK. Trimming removed 4 bases from V and 0 bases from J, with 4 bases in between. CDR3 coding DNA: TGTGCCAGCAGCCCCCTCTCTGGAAACACCATATATTTT. Its protein product is CASSPLSGNTIYF.

This chain uses TRBV19 with TRBJ2-7, with a possible D match to TRBD2 (5 bases). This CDR3 is 13 amino acids long. Trimming stripped 5 bases from V and 2 bases from J, with 10 bases between. CDR1 is LNHDA, CDR2 SQIVND, per germline (reference sequence). In DNA, the CDR3 is TGTGCCAGTAGTTTTGGACTCCCCTACGAGCAGTACTTC. Its translation is CASSFGLPYEQYF.

The sample holds one count of this clone. The chain couples TRBV19 to TRBJ2-5; no firm D call. Germline V CDR1 and CDR2: LNHDA, SQIVND (reference sequence). The length of the CDR3 is 13 residues. V was shortened by 1 base and J by 4 bases, with 7 bases between the two germline ends. DNA of the CDR3: TGTGCCAGTAGTATAGGAGTCCGAGAGACCCAGTACTTC. Amino acid sequence: CASSIGVRETQYF.

The rearrangement joins TRBV6-1 to TRBJ2-7; perhaps TRBD2 as D (6 bases). Germline V gene sequence: CDR1 MNHNS, CDR2 SASEGT. This CDR3 contains 15 residues. V lost 2 bases and J 2 bases, leaving 13 bases between the germline ends. The CDR3 protein is CASSESGGPTYEQYF. CDR3 nucleotide sequence: TGTGCCAGCAGTGAATCCGGGGGTCCTACCTACGAGCAGTACTTC.

V usage is TRBV6-2 or TRBV6-3 and J usage is TRBJ2-7; D might be TRBD1 (5 bases). V was clipped by 2 bases and J by 2 bases, with 10 bases between them. Germline V gives CDR1 MNHEY, CDR2 SVGEGT. The CDR3 sequence is 14 residues long. CDR3: CASSYPLRAYEQYF. DNA for the CDR3: TGTGCCAGCAGTTACCCCCTCAGGGCCTACGAGCAGTACTTC.

CDR3 in DNA: TGCGCCAGCAGCCAAGGAGACAGGGGAAGAGGCTATGGCTACACCTTC. It specifies CASSQGDRGRGYGYTF. V usage is TRBV4-1 and J usage is TRBJ1-2, with 8 bases matching TRBD1. Germline lookup yields CDR1 MGHRA and CDR2 YSYEKL. The ends lost 1 base at V and 4 bases at J; junction bases unmatched: 8. This CDR3 spans 16 amino acids.

By its share, this clone is large (0.1 to 1%). The rearrangement uses TRBV30 and TRBJ1-1; D ambiguous. This CDR3 contains 14 residues. Germline V gives CDR1 GTSNPN, CDR2 SVGIG (reference sequence). The ends were cut back, 0 bases at V and 4 bases at J, with 12 bases in the middle. Written as DNA, the CDR3 is TGTGCCTGGAGTGTAGGCCAGGCCTCCACTGAAGCTTTCTTT. This gives the protein CAWSVGQASTEAFF.

V is TRBV2 and J is TRBJ1-5; 7 positions match TRBD1. Germline loops: CDR1 SNHLY, CDR2 FYNNEI. The length of the CDR3 is 14 residues. Losses at the gene ends were 6 bases for V and 7 bases for J; bases not matched to a gene: 9. The CDR3: CASSFLDREQPQHF. CDR3 coding DNA: TGTGCCAGCAGCTTCTTAGACAGGGAACAGCCCCAGCATTTT.

V and J are TRBV18 and TRBJ2-3; a weak D match, TRBD1 (5 bases). The CDR3 sequence is 14 residues long. Germline V gene data show CDR1 as KGHSH and CDR2 as LQKENI. Trimming removed 3 bases at V and 2 bases at J, with 9 bases between. The CDR3 DNA reads as TGTGCCAGCTCACCCCGACAGAACACAGATACGCAGTATTTT. It translates to CASSPRQNTDTQYF.

The genes are TRBV12-2 and TRBJ2-5; TRBD2 is the table's D call and was not checked against the DNA. TRBV12-2 represents a pseudogene. This CDR3 is built from 16 residues. The CDR3: CASRRNREKYQETQYF. The DNA for the CDR3 is TGTGCAAGTCGCCGAAACCGGGAAAAATACCAAGAGACCCAGTACTTC.

The rearrangement uses TRBV7-7 and TRBJ2-5, with TRBD1 matching 11 bases. The V gene end was trimmed by 4 bases and the J gene end by 0 bases; junction bases not matched to a gene: 16. Germline lookup yields CDR1 SSHAT and CDR2 FNYEAQ (reference sequence). The CDR3 is made up of 20 amino acids. CDR3 protein: CASSYRTGGLGLANQETQYF. The CDR3 DNA reads TGTGCCAGCAGCTACCGGACAGGGGGCTTGGGGCTAGCGAACCAAGAGACCCAGTACTTC. Full variable domain (rest looked up from reference TRBV7-7 and TRBJ2-5): GAGVSQSPRYKVTKRGQDVTLRCDPISSHATLYWYQQALGQGPEFLTYFNYEAQPDKSGLPSDRFSAERPEGSISTLTIQRTEQRDSAMYRCASSYRTGGLGLANQETQYFGPGTRLLVL.

The chain combines TRBV25-1 with TRBJ2-7; D is unresolved. The CDR3 spans 14 residues. Trimming left V 4 bases short and J 2 bases short, with 12 bases between. Germline loops: CDR1 MGHDK, CDR2 SYGVNS. The DNA for the CDR3 is TGTGCCAGCAGTGGGAACGCGGCCGCCTACGAGCAGTACTTC. Its protein product is CASSGNAAAYEQYF.

The chain employs TRBV7-9 and TRBJ1-2; a possible D gene is TRBD1 (6 bases). Germline CDR1 reads SEHNR; CDR2 reads FQNEAQ (reference sequence). The CDR3 has 13 residues. Trimming left V 5 bases short and J 3 bases short, with 10 bases between. CDR3 residues: CASSEDSDYGYTF. CDR3 nucleotides: TGTGCCAGCAGCGAGGACAGCGACTATGGCTACACCTTC.

This chain joins TRBV30 and TRBJ1-1; D ambiguous. This CDR3 comprises 16 residues. Trimming cost V 0 bases and J 0 bases, with 14 bases left between them. Looked up from germline, CDR1 is GTSNPN and CDR2 is SVGIG (reference sequence). This chain's CDR3 is CAWSVLPWEMNTEAFF. The CDR3 DNA reads TGTGCCTGGAGTGTACTTCCCTGGGAGATGAACACTGAAGCTTTCTTT. The entire variable domain, with the rest obtained from reference TRBV30 and TRBJ1-1, is as follows: SQTIHQWPATLVQPVGSPLSLECTVEGTSNPNLYWYRQAAGRGLQLLFYSVGIGQISSEVPQNLSASRPQDRQFILSSKKLLLSDSGFYLCAWSVLPWEMNTEAFFGQGTRLTVV.

The chain is built from TRBV7-6 and TRBJ2-5, with D perhaps TRBD2 (6 bases). Germline CDR1 reads SGHVS; CDR2 reads FNYEAQ. Trimming stripped 5 bases from V and 1 base from J, with 14 bases between. The CDR3 runs to 15 residues. This chain's CDR3 is CASSPKSGVQETQYF. The CDR3 nucleotides read TGTGCCAGCAGCCCTAAGTCGGGGGTCCAAGAGACCCAGTACTTC.

Written as DNA, the CDR3 is TGTGCCATCAGTGAACGACAGGGCTACGAGCAGTACTTC. Its translation is CAISERQGYEQYF. The chain recombines TRBV10-3 with TRBJ2-7, with 7 bases matching TRBD1. V lost 3 bases and J lost 3; bases outside the gene matches: 2. Germline V gene lookup returns CDR1 ENHRY and CDR2 SYGVKD. The CDR3 length is 13 residues.

This sequence joins TRBV5-1 and TRBJ2-2, with TRBD1 as a possible D gene (5 bases). Germline CDR1 and CDR2: SGHRS and YFSETQ. V lost 2 bases, J lost 5 bases, and 10 bases lay in between. This CDR3 spans 14 amino acids. CDR3 residues: CASSFFQGTGELFF. The CDR3 DNA reads as TGCGCCAGCAGCTTTTTTCAGGGAACCGGGGAGCTGTTTTTT. Supplemented by reference TRBV5-1 and TRBJ2-2, the full variable domain reads KAGVTQTPRYLIKTRGQQVTLSCSPISGHRSVSWYQQTPGQGLQFLFEYFSETQRNKGNFPGRFSGRQFSNSRSEMNVSTLELGDSALYLCASSFFQGTGELFFGEGSRLTVL.

The V gene is TRBV9, the J gene TRBJ1-2, with D uncertain. V dropped 2 bases and J dropped 8 bases, with 16 bases sitting between them. The CDR3 contains 14 residues. Germline V gives CDR1 SGDLS, CDR2 YYNGEE. CDR3 in DNA: TGTGCCAGCAGCGTGGGTCCGGGAAGCGCGGGCTACACCTTC. Its translation is CASSVGPGSAGYTF.

The chain uses TRBV10-2 and TRBJ2-2; D unclear. The germline gives CDR1 WSHSY, CDR2 SAAADI. This CDR3 comprises 15 residues. Deletions cut 2 bases from V and 6 bases from J, with 13 bases between. The chain's CDR3 is CASSENGAWAGELFF. The CDR3 DNA reads as TGCGCCAGCAGTGAGAATGGAGCTTGGGCCGGGGAGCTGTTTTTT.

This rearrangement joins TRBV3-1 (or the pseudogene TRBV3-2) to TRBJ2-2, with D perhaps matching TRBD2 (5 bases). Germline loops: CDR1 LGHDT, CDR2 YNNKEL (reference sequence). V gave up 2 bases and J gave up 7 bases, with 8 bases separating them. The CDR3 extends over 13 amino acids. CDR3 nucleotides: TGTGCCAGCAGCCAAACTCGGGGCGGGGAGCTGTTTTTT. It encodes CASSQTRGGELFF.

The V call is TRBV7-2, the J call TRBJ2-1; 14 nucleotides match TRBD2. Germline V gives CDR1 SGHTA, CDR2 FQGNSA. The trim removed 9 bases at V and 10 bases at J, leaving 5 bases unmatched. The length of the CDR3 is 13 residues. The CDR3 region is CASGTSGGQEQFF. In DNA, the CDR3 is TGTGCCAGTGGGACTAGCGGGGGTCAGGAGCAGTTCTTC.

This clone was observed a handful of times. The V and J genes are TRBV30 and TRBJ1-2; 8 nucleotides align to TRBD1. The germline V gene encodes CDR1 GTSNPN and CDR2 SVGIG (reference sequence). V gave up 4 bases and J gave up 8 bases; unmatched junction bases: 12. The CDR3 sequence is 14 residues long. The CDR3 protein is CAWNPQVTGAGYTF. The CDR3 coding sequence is TGTGCCTGGAATCCGCAGGTGACAGGGGCCGGCTACACCTTC.

This sequence joins TRBV5-1 and TRBJ2-1; weak D call: TRBD1 (5 bases). The CDR3 runs to 14 residues. CDR1 and CDR2 (germline): SGHRS, YFSETQ. V was pared by 3 bases and J by 6 bases, with 13 bases between. The CDR3 DNA sequence: TGCGCCAGCAGCTCCTTACAGGTACGCAATGAGCAGTTCTTC. This gives the protein CASSSLQVRNEQFF.